The table lists the clone carrying this T cell receptor (beta chain) with many counts. TCR beta CDR3 sequences were amplified from RNA transcripts. During a first-round RT-PCR of the TCR CDR3, the HTBI primer set was used. TCRdb ran MiXCR on the multiplex PCR reads and lists one entry per CDR3 protein. This sample has approximately 600,000 distinct CDR3 sequences, with less than 25% found just once. The data derive from a study of T cells in Graves' hyperthyroidism and ophthalmopathy. The CDR3 loop spans 13 amino acids. Trimming took 1 base from V and 4 from J, leaving 6 bases between them. Clinical Activity Scores of at least 3, NOSPECS grades of at least 4 and durations under 3 months characterized ophthalmopathy patients.

Sequencing was carried out using blood. The receptor was derived from a man aged 30-40 years with Graves' ophthalmopathy. V gene TRBV12-3 or TRBV12-4 combines with J gene TRBJ2-3; D uncertain. CDR3 amino acids: CASSLGRADTQYF. In nucleotides, the CDR3 is TGTGCCAGCAGTTTAGGGCGTGCAGATACGCAGTATTTT.